Listed below are T cell receptor beta chains from one sample, sequenced in a study of cytomegalovirus exposure and HLA in healthy donors. This table comes from immunoSEQ multiplex PCR, and its TCRdb copy is limited to in-frame clones, with some not included. The sample gives around 130,000 clones, roughly two thirds of which show up once; 1.5% to 2% is in the top ten. The sample comprised PBMCs. These receptors were taken from a man aged 30-40 years in good health and CMV-seropositive. Each CDR3 is given with its conserved first and last residue. D genes are given only for firm matches. Size is omitted from some rows. Given values are once, few, many or a class for expanded clones.

clone size,D gene,V gene,J gene,CDR3 length,CDR3 protein,CDR3 DNA
.,TRBD2,TRBV27,TRBJ2-1,15,CASSWTSGSTGEQFF,TGTGCCAGCAGTTGGACTAGCGGGAGCACCGGTGAGCAGTTCTTC
.,.,TRBV6-5,TRBJ2-7,14,CASSYTPVVREQYF,TGTGCCAGCAGTTACACCCCCGTAGTGAGGGAGCAGTACTTC
.,TRBD1,TRBV5-4,TRBJ1-3,14,CASSAGTVGNTIYF,TGTGCCAGCAGCGCGGGGACAGTTGGAAACACCATATATTTT
few,.,TRBV2,TRBJ1-3,14,CASRYSSSGNTIYF,TGTGCCAGCAGGTACTCAAGCTCTGGAAACACCATATATTTT
.,.,TRBV4-1,TRBJ1-4,18,CASSRSPALRSLNEKLFF,TGCGCCAGCTCTCGCTCCCCGGCCCTCAGGTCCCTCAATGAAAAACTGTTTTTT
.,TRBD2,TRBV11-2,TRBJ2-5,15,CASRGLVFGQETQYF,TGTGCCAGCAGGGGACTAGTGTTCGGTCAAGAGACCCAGTACTTC
.,.,TRBV15,TRBJ1-5,15,CATSRDRRGNQPQHF,TGTGCCACCAGCAGAGATAGGCGGGGGAACCAGCCCCAGCATTTT
few,.,TRBV7-2,TRBJ1-2,14,CASSLEGRAYGYTF,TGTGCCAGCAGCTTAGAGGGCAGGGCCTATGGCTACACCTTC
.,.,TRBV29-1,TRBJ2-7,11,CSVSRGDEQYF,TGCAGCGTCTCCAGGGGGGACGAGCAGTACTTC
.,TRBD2,TRBV5-1,TRBJ2-5,14,CASSRRTSLETQYF,TGCGCCAGCAGCCGCCGGACTAGCCTGGAGACCCAGTACTTC
.,.,TRBV2,TRBJ2-7,15,CASSFRLDHSYEQYF,TGTGCCAGCAGTTTCCGGCTAGACCACTCCTACGAGCAGTACTTC
.,TRBD1,TRBV9,TRBJ2-7,16,CASSVGQDLNPYEQYF,TGTGCCAGCAGCGTCGGACAGGATCTAAACCCCTACGAGCAGTACTTC
.,.,TRBV5-6,TRBJ2-7,15,CASSLIGGRVYEQYF,TGTGCCAGCAGCTTGATCGGGGGTAGGGTCTACGAGCAGTACTTC
.,.,TRBV27,TRBJ1-2,16,CASSLYPDWANYGYTF,TGTGCCAGCAGTTTATACCCTGACTGGGCTAACTATGGCTACACCTTC
.,TRBD2,TRBV6-1,TRBJ2-1,17,CASTEGLAGGLGNEQFF,TGTGCCAGCACTGAGGGACTAGCGGGGGGTTTGGGTAATGAGCAGTTCTTC
.,TRBD2,TRBV7-8,TRBJ2-7,17,CASSLTSGAGDSYEQYF,TGTGCCAGCAGCTTGACTAGCGGGGCAGGGGACTCCTACGAGCAGTACTTC